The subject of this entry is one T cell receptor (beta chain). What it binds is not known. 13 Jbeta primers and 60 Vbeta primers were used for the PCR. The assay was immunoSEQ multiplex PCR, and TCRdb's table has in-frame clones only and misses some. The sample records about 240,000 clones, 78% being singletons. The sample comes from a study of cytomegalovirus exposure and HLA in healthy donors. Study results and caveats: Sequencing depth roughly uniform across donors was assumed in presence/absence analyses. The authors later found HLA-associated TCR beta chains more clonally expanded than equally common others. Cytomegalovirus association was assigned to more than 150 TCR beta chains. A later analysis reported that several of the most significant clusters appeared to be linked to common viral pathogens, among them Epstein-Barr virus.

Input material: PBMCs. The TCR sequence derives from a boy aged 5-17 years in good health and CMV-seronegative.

CDR3 amino acids: CASSARQGPYEQYF. The DNA for the CDR3 is TGTGCCAGTAGTGCAAGACAGGGTCCCTACGAGCAGTACTTC. V and J are TRBV19 and TRBJ2-7, with 7 bases matching TRBD1. The junction had 6 bases not matched to a gene; V was cut back by 5 bases and J by 2 bases. Germline values: CDR1 LNHDA, CDR2 SQIVND (reference sequence). This CDR3 has 14 residues.